This TCR beta chain was retrieved from a study of T cells expressing NK-cell markers. For the study at large: HCMV serostatus: seven of eight sequenced donors positive, one negative. Findings and limits, study-wide: The CD3+CD56-NKG2C+ fraction of a handful of donors was also led by these clonotypes.

As concerns this clonotype: What it recognizes is unknown.

The CDR3 sequence is 13 residues long. The germline V gene encodes CDR1 DFQATT and CDR2 SNEGSKA (reference sequence). TCRdb re-called the 5' RACE reads and gives one entry per CDR3 protein, without DNA. The sample data list 150,000 to 180,000 distinct CDR3 sequences. This receptor was obtained from a woman in her 50s in good health. The rearrangement links TRBV20-1 to TRBJ1-4. Sequenced sample: blood T cells: a sorted CD56 or NKG2C T cell subset, CD4+ or CD8+ T cells, or bulk PBMC T cells (not recorded which). CDR3 region: CSAREATNEKLFF.